This entry lists 23 T cell receptor beta chains sequenced from one sample in a study of metastatic and nonmetastatic thyroid tumors. TCRdb redid the clone calls on the PCR reads using MiXCR. The table has 30,000 to 45,000 clones, about 27% seen once. Before thyroid surgery, none of the patients had received any treatment. Material for sequencing was blood. These receptors originate from a male donor with papillary thyroid cancer or a benign thyroid nodule (not recorded which). Some clones in this sample may be carry-over from other donors' samples.

This clone occurred a few times. The chain couples TRBV12-3 or TRBV12-4 to TRBJ2-1; D is ambiguous. This CDR3 comprises 12 residues. Deletions cut 2 bases from V and 6 bases from J, with 5 bases between. CDR3 coding DNA: TGTGCCAGCAGTTTAAGGCCCAATGAGCAGTTCTTC. Protein: CASSLRPNEQFF.

CDR3 loop: CASRVGHDTGELFF. The CDR3 bases are TGTGCCAGCAGAGTGGGACATGACACCGGGGAGCTGTTTTTT. The V and J genes are TRBV6-1 and TRBJ2-2; a weak D match, TRBD1 (6 bases). Germline V lookup: CDR1 MNHNS, CDR2 SASEGT. The CDR3 is 14 amino acids. V lost 6 bases to trimming and J lost 3 bases, with 11 bases between them.

This clone has just a few counts. The chain carries TRBV27 and TRBJ2-2, with TRBD1 identical over 8 bases. The CDR3 has 15 residues. Unmatched junction bases numbered 9, after V lost 6 bases and J lost 6 bases. CDR1 and CDR2 (germline): MNHEY, SMNVEV (reference sequence). In nucleotides, the CDR3 is TGTGCCAGCAGCTCCAGGGGGCGGGTCGCCGGGGAGCTGTTTTTT. Its protein is CASSSRGRVAGELFF.

The DNA of the CDR3 is TGCGCCAGCAGCCAAGTGTGGCAGTCCAATCAGCCCCAGCATTTT. Protein sequence: CASSQVWQSNQPQHF. The chain joins TRBV4-1 to TRBJ1-5; D is unclear. Germline CDR1 reads MGHRA; CDR2 reads YSYEKL. V lost 1 base, J lost 3 bases, and 10 bases lay in between. CDR3 length equals 15 residues.

This clone is judged medium-sized. This rearrangement joins TRBV28 to TRBJ1-6, with unresolved D. In germline, CDR1 is MDHEN, CDR2 SYDVKM. Trimming pared 7 bases from V and 7 bases from J, leaving 20 bases between. The CDR3 is 16 residues long. This CDR3 reads CASTPEALPTNSPLHF. The CDR3 nucleotides are TGTGCCAGCACCCCCGAAGCCCTGCCTACAAATTCACCCCTCCACTTT.

The rearrangement uses TRBV11-3 and TRBJ1-1; D not certain. Trimming shortened V by 1 base and J by 0 bases, and 9 bases separated the two germline ends. The CDR3 is made up of 15 amino acids. Germline CDR1 reads SGHNT; CDR2 reads YENEEA. The CDR3 here is CASSLGGSLNTEAFF. CDR3 nucleotide sequence: TGTGCCAGCAGCTTAGGTGGCAGTTTGAACACTGAAGCTTTCTTT.

The rearrangement links TRBV7-2 to TRBJ1-2; 7 positions agree with TRBD1. The germline V gene has CDR1 SGHTA and CDR2 FQGNSA. This CDR3 region has 14 residues. The J segment lost 12 bases and the V segment lost 0 bases, leaving 10 bases of the junction unmatched. In DNA form, the CDR3 reads TGTGCCAGCAGCTTAGCCAGGGGGGTTTCTGGTGACACCTTC. Translating it yields CASSLARGVSGDTF.

Details on this clone: Germline and junction disagree at one end, which may indicate a read error. The rearrangement joins TRBV14 to TRBJ2-1; D is possibly TRBD2 (6 bases). The germline gives CDR1 SGHDN, CDR2 FVKESK. This CDR3 contains 12 residues. The CDR3 is CASIQEGLALFF. CDR3 nucleotide sequence: TGTGCCAGCATCCAAGAGGGACTGGCGCTGTTCTTC.

This clone was observed many times. The V gene is TRBV6-1, the J gene TRBJ2-1; 10 bases align to TRBD2. The CDR3 spans 13 residues. The trim removed 11 bases at V and 7 bases at J, leaving 8 bases unmatched. Per germline, CDR1 MNHNS and CDR2 SASEGT. The CDR3 loop reads CAVGTSAKNEQFF. CDR3 bases: TGTGCCGTGGGGACTAGCGCCAAGAATGAGCAGTTCTTC.

This clone counts as medium-sized. The chain combines TRBV20-1 with TRBJ2-1; D is perhaps TRBD2 (6 bases). Germline CDR1 DFQATT, CDR2 SNEGSKA (reference sequence). CDR3 length: 14 amino acids. Deletions cut 6 bases from V and 5 bases from J, with 17 bases between. The CDR3 bases are TGCAGTGCGCACGCGGGACGGGAGAACAATGAGCAGTTCTTC. This encodes CSAHAGRENNEQFF.

The gene calls are TRBV6-1 and TRBJ1-2; 9 nucleotides line up with TRBD1. The V and J ends lost 1 base and 6 bases, in that order; junction bases with no gene match: 3. Germline V gene data show CDR1 as MNHNS and CDR2 as SASEGT. The CDR3 loop spans 14 amino acids. CDR3 amino acids: CASSEGWTGDGYTF. CDR3 nucleotide sequence: TGTGCCAGCAGTGAAGGATGGACAGGGGATGGCTACACCTTC.

This clone was observed many times. This chain connects TRBV27 to TRBJ1-1, with TRBD1 as a possible D gene (5 bases). The V end was cut by 7 bases, the J end by 0 bases, with 15 bases between. CDR3 length: 15 amino acids. Germline CDR1 MNHEY, CDR2 SMNVEV (reference sequence). CDR3 nucleotides: TGTGCCAGCAACCGCGCCGGGGCCGTGAACACTGAAGCTTTCTTT. This gives the protein CASNRAGAVNTEAFF.

The rearrangement joins TRBV28 to TRBJ2-5; D may be TRBD1 (6 bases). The V end lost 5 bases, the J end lost 7 bases, and 11 bases lay between the germline ends. The germline V gene has CDR1 MDHEN and CDR2 SYDVKM. This CDR3 has 12 residues. CDR3 loop: CASSTGWGTQYF. The CDR3 region has the DNA TGTGCCAGCAGTACAGGGTGGGGGACCCAGTACTTC.

The rearrangement links TRBV6-1 to TRBJ1-2; D uncertain. Trimming cost V 7 bases and J 2 bases, with 14 bases left between them. The CDR3 has 14 residues. CDR1 and CDR2 from the germline V gene are MNHNS and SASEGT. The CDR3 region is CASTGRSGNYGYTF. Written as DNA, the CDR3 is TGTGCCAGCACTGGACGGTCGGGGAACTATGGCTACACCTTC.

This clone was observed a handful of times. The J gene is TRBJ2-3, the V gene TRBV6-2 or TRBV6-3; D uncertain. V lost 1 base to trimming and J lost 4 bases, with 9 bases between them. This CDR3 contains 14 residues. CDR1 and CDR2 from the germline V gene are MNHEY and SVGEGT. The CDR3: CASSYWRCADTQYF. CDR3 DNA sequence: TGTGCCAGCAGTTACTGGAGATGCGCAGATACGCAGTATTTT.

The chain combines TRBV5-1 with TRBJ2-1; possibly TRBD1 for D (6 bases). The germline CDR1 and CDR2 sequences are SGHRS and YFSETQ. Trimming removed 6 bases at V and 3 bases at J, with 19 bases between. The CDR3 is 16 amino acids. In nucleotides, the CDR3 is TGCGCCAGCACTCCAGGGGTCGGTTCTTTCTACAATGAGCAGTTCTTC. It is translated as CASTPGVGSFYNEQFF.

This clone was seen only a few times. The chain links TRBV6-1 to TRBJ1-6; D is unresolved. Germline CDR1 and CDR2: MNHNS and SASEGT. The CDR3 length is 13 residues. Trimming removed 6 bases from V and 8 bases from J, with 11 bases in between. Written as DNA, the CDR3 is TGTGCCAGCAGGAAGGATTGGGATTCACCCCTCCACTTT. Amino acid sequence: CASRKDWDSPLHF.

The chain combines TRBV5-1 with TRBJ2-2; D is undetermined. The CDR3 has 15 residues. CDR1 SGHRS and CDR2 YFSETQ come from the germline V gene. Deletions cut 0 bases from V and 2 bases from J, with 8 bases between. CDR3 in amino acids: CASSLDLINTGELFF. CDR3 bases: TGCGCCAGCAGCTTGGATCTCATTAACACCGGGGAGCTGTTTTTT.

The rearrangement links TRBV12-3 or TRBV12-4 to TRBJ2-7, with no clear D. This CDR3 has 15 amino acids. V was clipped by 1 base and J by 2 bases, with 12 bases between them. Here the CDR3 reads CASSLGARYTYEQYF. CDR3 coding DNA: TGTGCCAGCAGTTTAGGAGCAAGGTATACCTACGAGCAGTACTTC.

This chain connects TRBV6-1 to TRBJ2-1; tentative D call: TRBD2 (6 bases). Germline V gene sequence: CDR1 MNHNS, CDR2 SASEGT. The CDR3 runs 13 residues. Trimming shortened V by 10 bases and J by 6 bases, and 16 bases separated the two germline ends. The CDR3 spells CATSRDFFNEQFF. DNA of the CDR3: TGTGCCACTAGCCGGGACTTCTTCAATGAGCAGTTCTTC.

In regard to this clone: One end of the junction fails to match germline, which may point to a read error. The chain joins TRBV6-1 to TRBJ2-1; 13 bases agree with TRBD2. The CDR3 has 18 residues. From germline, CDR1 is MNHNS and CDR2 SASEGT. The CDR3 loop reads CASSPWTSGRSSYNEQFF. CDR3 coding DNA: TGTGCCAGCAGCCCCTGGACTAGCGGGAGAAGCTCCTACAATGAACAGTTCTTC.

At least ten counts were recorded for this clone. The rearrangement joins TRBV7-3 to TRBJ2-6; D uncertain. Looked up from germline, CDR1 is SGHTA and CDR2 is FQGTGA. CDR3 length: 16 amino acids. V shed 2 bases and J shed 2 bases, with 10 bases lying between them. The CDR3 spells CASSLGLGTGANVLTF. The CDR3 coding sequence is TGTGCCAGCAGCTTAGGGTTAGGGACTGGGGCCAACGTCCTGACTTTC.

With regard to this clone: Additional DNA sequences in this sample encode the identical CDR3. The gene calls are TRBV6-2 or TRBV6-3 and TRBJ1-1; D remains ambiguous. CDR3 size: 12 residues. Per germline, CDR1 MNHEY and CDR2 SVGEGT. Trimming removed 2 bases at V and 2 bases at J, with 3 bases between. The CDR3 nucleotides are TGTGCCAGCAGTTACAGTAACACTGAAGCTTTCTTT. As protein: CASSYSNTEAFF.